These 26 T cell receptor beta chains originate from one sample sequenced in a study of blood T cell repertoires in COVID-19. Here immunoSEQ multiplex PCR was the method, and the copy in TCRdb shows in-frame clones only, minus some. The data hold tens of thousands of clones, with around 77% observed a single time. Sequencing used peripheral blood. These receptors came from a human donor in a cohort sampled during active COVID-19.

V and J are TRBV2 and TRBJ2-6, with 7 bases that match TRBD1. V lost 4 bases, J lost 4 bases, and 4 bases stayed unmatched. Germline V CDR1 and CDR2: SNHLY, FYNNEI. The length of the CDR3 is 15 residues. CDR3 sequence (DNA): TGTGCCAGCAGTGGACAGGGTGCCGGGGCCAACGTCCTGACTTTC. Its protein is CASSGQGAGANVLTF.

The rearrangement links TRBV5-6 to TRBJ2-3, with D perhaps TRBD1 (5 bases). Between the trimmed V and J ends, which lost 4 bases and 4 bases, there was a span of 10 bases. Germline CDR1 and CDR2: SGHDT and YYEEEE. The length of the CDR3 is 13 residues. CDR3 bases: TGTGCCAGCAGCCCAGGGTGGTCAGATACGCAGTATTTT. Its protein product is CASSPGWSDTQYF.

The gene calls are TRBV18 and TRBJ1-1; TRBD1 matches at 7 bases. Germline V gene sequence: CDR1 KGHSH, CDR2 LQKENI. After removal of 4 bases from V and 4 bases from J, the junction contained 3 bases not matched to a gene. CDR3 length: 13 residues. CDR3 nucleotide sequence: TGTGCCAGCTCACAGGGACAGATCACTGAAGCTTTCTTT. Residues: CASSQGQITEAFF.

V gene TRBV5-1 combines with J gene TRBJ2-1; 8 nucleotides line up with TRBD2. The CDR3 extends over 15 amino acids. Trimming cost V 4 bases and J 7 bases; bases outside gene matches: 10. CDR1 SGHRS and CDR2 YFSETQ come from the germline V gene. The CDR3 reads CASSPDRPGGNEQFF. CDR3 sequence (DNA): TGCGCCAGCAGCCCCGACAGGCCGGGGGGGAATGAGCAGTTCTTC.

The chain has TRBV2 and TRBJ1-2; D gene uncertain. In germline, CDR1 is SNHLY, CDR2 FYNNEI. CDR3 length: 17 amino acids. V was shortened by 1 base and J by 4 bases, with 19 bases between the two germline ends. CDR3 sequence: CASSEDRNPFFGYGYTF. The CDR3 region has the DNA TGTGCCAGCAGTGAAGACCGAAACCCCTTTTTCGGCTATGGCTACACCTTC.

The CDR3 region has the DNA TGTGCCAGCAGCAAGGGACTGGGGGCCTACGAGCAGTACTTC. Amino acid sequence: CASSKGLGAYEQYF. V and J are TRBV5-4 and TRBJ2-7; D perhaps matches TRBD2 (6 bases). This CDR3 has 14 residues. V gave up 4 bases and J gave up 2 bases, with 13 bases separating them. Germline V CDR1 and CDR2: SGHNT, YYREEE (reference sequence).

This chain connects TRBV3-1 (or the pseudogene TRBV3-2) to TRBJ1-1; 8 bases align to TRBD1. There are 14 residues in the CDR3. CDR1 is LGHDT and CDR2 is YNNKEL in the germline V gene (reference sequence). The V segment lost 4 bases and the J segment 7 bases; nucleotides outside the gene matches: 8. The CDR3 DNA reads TGTGCCAGCAGCCCGGACAGGGTCAAGGGTGAAGCTTTCTTT. Amino acid sequence: CASSPDRVKGEAFF.

This clone was observed once. The chain joins TRBV10-3 to TRBJ2-3; TRBD2 might be the D (6 bases). The V and J ends lost 8 bases and 1 base respectively, with 10 bases between them. CDR1 ENHRY and CDR2 SYGVKD come from the germline V gene. This CDR3 contains 13 residues. CDR3 nucleotide sequence: TGTGCCATCTCGGAGGGGCGCACAGATACGCAGTATTTT. Residues: CAISEGRTDTQYF.

This rearrangement joins TRBV28 to TRBJ1-3, with D perhaps TRBD1 (6 bases). The CDR3 is 15 amino acids. V dropped 6 bases and J dropped 3 bases, with 15 bases sitting between them. In germline, CDR1 is MDHEN, CDR2 SYDVKM. The CDR3 region has the DNA TGTGCCAGCAGCCAACAGGGAATCTTTGGAAACACCATATATTTT. Residues: CASSQQGIFGNTIYF. Supplemented by reference TRBV28 and TRBJ1-3, the full variable domain reads DVKVTQSSRYLVKRTGEKVFLECVQDMDHENMFWYRQDPGLGLRLIYFSYDVKMKEKGDIPEGYSVSREKKERFSLILESASTNQTSMYLCASSQQGIFGNTIYFGEGSWLTVV.

The V and J genes are TRBV4-3 and TRBJ1-1, with 8 bases aligning to TRBD1. This CDR3 spans 12 amino acids. After removal of 3 bases from V and 10 bases from J, the junction contained 4 bases not matched to a gene. Germline V gene data show CDR1 as LGHNA and CDR2 as YSLEER. The DNA of the CDR3 is TGCGCCAGCAGCCACCTGACAGGGGTAGCTTTCTTT. As protein: CASSHLTGVAFF.

The chain employs TRBV3-1 (or the pseudogene TRBV3-2) and TRBJ1-2; no reliable D call. The CDR3 runs to 15 residues. Germline V gene sequence: CDR1 LGHDT, CDR2 YNNKEL (reference sequence). The ends were cut back, 1 base at V and 1 base at J, with 10 bases in the middle. The CDR3 nucleotides are TGTGCCAGCAGCCAAGTGTCCGGGATTAACTATGGCTACACCTTC. It encodes CASSQVSGINYGYTF.

This clone was counted a few times. This rearrangement joins TRBV12-3 or TRBV12-4 to TRBJ1-4; D is possibly TRBD1 (6 bases). The CDR3 runs 12 residues. V dropped 10 bases and J dropped 7 bases, with 13 bases sitting between them. CDR3 in amino acids: CATRGGGEKLFF. In DNA, the CDR3 is TGTGCCACCAGAGGGGGTGGTGAAAAACTGTTTTTT.

The gene calls are TRBV5-3 and TRBJ2-5, with TRBD2 as a possible D gene (5 bases). TRBV5-3 is an ORF, with its function uncertain. The V end lost 4 bases, the J end lost 5 bases, and 21 bases lay between the germline ends. The CDR3 loop spans 16 amino acids. For the CDR3, the DNA is TGTGCCAGAAGCCCCGGACGGACTGGGCTGGAGGAGACCCAGTACTTC. Its protein product is CARSPGRTGLEETQYF.

This clone was observed a single time. The chain has TRBV6-5 and TRBJ2-7, with 10 positions matching TRBD1. V trimming: 7 bases; J trimming: 6 bases; junction bases outside the gene matches: 9. CDR1 is MNHEY, CDR2 SVGAGI, per germline. This CDR3 spans 14 amino acids. CDR3 sequence (DNA): TGTGCCAGCAACCCGACAGGGGGCCCTTCCGAGCAGTACTTC. As protein: CASNPTGGPSEQYF.

The rearrangement joins TRBV5-5 to TRBJ2-5; the D is unclear. The V gene lost 4 bases and the J gene lost 2 bases, with 6 bases spanning the gap. The V gene's germline CDR1 is SGHKS and CDR2 YYEKEE (reference sequence). This CDR3 region has 12 residues. The CDR3 nucleotides are TGTGCCAGCAGCCAACAGCAAGAGACCCAGTACTTC. Its protein product is CASSQQQETQYF.

V gene TRBV5-6 combines with J gene TRBJ2-7; 7 bases are a match to TRBD1. The CDR3 runs to 14 residues. The germline CDR1 and CDR2 sequences are SGHDT and YYEEEE. J lost 0 bases, V lost 3 bases, and 3 bases had no gene match. The CDR3 bases are TGTGCCAGCAGCTCCGGACAGGCCTCCTACGAGCAGTACTTC. It codes for CASSSGQASYEQYF.

V usage is TRBV19 and J usage is TRBJ1-1, with 7 positions matching TRBD1. V was clipped by 6 bases and J by 3 bases; unmatched bases: 7. The CDR3 is 14 residues long. Germline CDR1 is LNHDA and CDR2 is SQIVND (reference sequence). The CDR3 reads CASRQTGRHTEAFF. For the CDR3, the DNA is TGTGCCAGTAGGCAGACAGGGAGGCACACTGAAGCTTTCTTT.

This clone occurred once. This rearrangement joins TRBV7-2 to TRBJ2-7; 8 bases line up with TRBD1. The V gene's germline CDR1 is SGHTA and CDR2 FQGNSA. The CDR3 length is 14 residues. After removal of 5 bases from V and 3 bases from J, the junction contained 6 bases not matched to a gene. The CDR3 DNA sequence: TGTGCCAGCAGCGGATGGACAGGGTTCTACGAGCAGTACTTC. Its protein product is CASSGWTGFYEQYF.

This clone was seen only a few times. The V gene is TRBV5-4, the J gene TRBJ2-7; 7 bases are a match to TRBD1. The germline V gene encodes CDR1 SGHNT and CDR2 YYREEE (reference sequence). The CDR3 length is 13 residues. V gave up 4 bases and J gave up 2 bases; unmatched junction bases: 3. The CDR3, as DNA: TGTGCCAGCAGCGTGGACAGGACCTACGAGCAGTACTTC. Translating it yields CASSVDRTYEQYF.

V usage is TRBV9 and J usage is TRBJ2-1; 9 nucleotides align to TRBD2. The CDR3 loop spans 14 amino acids. Germline CDR1 and CDR2: SGDLS and YYNGEE. J lost 15 bases, V lost 2 bases, and 12 bases had no gene match. The CDR3 coding sequence is TGTGCCAGCAGCGTCGGGGGTAGCGGGGGCTTGGGGTTCTTC. Its protein is CASSVGGSGGLGFF.

The chain combines TRBV5-4 with TRBJ2-5, with D possibly TRBD1 on 6 matching bases. The V end was cut by 5 bases, the J end by 1 base, with 12 bases between. Germline V CDR1 and CDR2: SGHNT, YYREEE (reference sequence). The CDR3 is made up of 14 amino acids. The CDR3 nucleotides are TGTGCCAGCAGGGAAGGGGGAATCCAAGAGACCCAGTACTTC. Translated: CASREGGIQETQYF.

The chain uses TRBV10-2 and TRBJ1-1, with 7 bases fitting TRBD1. Germline V gene data show CDR1 as WSHSY and CDR2 as SAAADI. The CDR3 runs to 11 residues. The V and J ends lost 6 bases and 7 bases, in that order; junction bases with no gene match: 2. CDR3 protein: CASRAGGEAFF. CDR3 nucleotides: TGCGCCAGCAGGGCAGGGGGTGAAGCTTTCTTT.

This clone has just one count. CDR3 sequence reads: CASSQGQQETQYF. The CDR3 nucleotides are TGTGCCAGCAGCCAAGGACAGCAAGAGACCCAGTACTTC. The chain links TRBV2 to TRBJ2-5; a weak D match, TRBD1 (6 bases). This CDR3 has 13 amino acids. Germline V CDR1 and CDR2: SNHLY, FYNNEI. The V end was cut by 6 bases, the J end by 2 bases, with 10 bases between.

This chain links TRBV7-3 with TRBJ2-1; 8 bases agree with TRBD2. V lost 2 bases to trimming and J lost 3 bases; unmatched junction nucleotides: 3. The length of the CDR3 is 15 residues. Germline V CDR1 and CDR2: SGHTA, FQGTGA. DNA for the CDR3: TGTGCCAGCAGCTTATTACTAGCGGACTACAATGAGCAGTTCTTC. Translated, it gives CASSLLLADYNEQFF.

About this clone: The junction shows a germline mismatch at one end, possibly a read error. The chain joins TRBV3-1 (or the pseudogene TRBV3-2) to TRBJ2-7; 7 positions match TRBD1. The CDR3 is 13 residues long. Germline CDR1 reads LGHDT; CDR2 reads YNNKEL (reference sequence). The CDR3, as DNA: TGTGCCAGCAGCCAAGGGGACAGAACCACCAGGGACTTC. Encoded protein: CASSQGDRTTRDF.

In DNA form, the CDR3 reads TGTGCCAGCAGCAGCAGCTATGGCTACACCTTC. Its translation is CASSSSYGYTF. The chain is built from TRBV21-1 and TRBJ1-2; the table's TRBD1 call for D was not verified on the DNA. TRBV21-1 is deemed a pseudogene. The CDR3 spans 11 residues.